Listed below are T cell receptor beta chains from one sample, sequenced in a study of PD-1 blockade in classical Hodgkin lymphoma. Method: immunoSEQ multiplex PCR; TCRdb's copy keeps in-frame clones and lacks some. Of roughly 70,000 clones listed, over 90% were seen once; the top ten hold more than 2%. Sequenced input: peripheral blood mononuclear cells (PBMCs). These receptor sequences come from a human donor with classical Hodgkin lymphoma. CDR3s include the opening cysteine and the closing phenylalanine or tryptophan. D genes are given only for firm matches. Expanded clones are given a class, and other clones once, few, many or no size at all.

clone_size	v_call	cdr3_length	j_call	d_call	cdr3_aa	cdr3_nt
-	TRBV7-8	14	TRBJ2-1	-	CASSLTLRDNEQFF	TGTGCCAGCAGCTTAACCCTAAGGGACAATGAGCAGTTCTTC
-	TRBV5-1	13	TRBJ1-1	TRBD1	CASSVGQGTEAFF	TGCGCCAGCAGCGTGGGACAGGGCACTGAAGCTTTCTTT
-	TRBV6-9	14	TRBJ2-3	-	CASSYGSRGDTQYF	TGTGCCAGCAGTTACGGCAGTAGGGGGGATACGCAGTATTTT
-	TRBV10-2	17	TRBJ2-3	TRBD2	CASSEPRLAGKRDTQYF	TGCGCCAGCAGTGAACCCAGACTAGCGGGGAAGAGGGATACGCAGTATTTT
-	TRBV30	16	TRBJ2-3	TRBD2	CAWSTTGTRRTDTQYF	TGTGCCTGGAGTACAACCGGGACTAGAAGGACAGATACGCAGTATTTT
-	TRBV7-2	15	TRBJ2-3	-	CASRPGRLGGDTQYF	TGTGCCAGCAGACCGGGACGCCTAGGTGGAGATACGCAGTATTTT
-	TRBV5-1	12	TRBJ2-1	-	CASAGAGNEQFF	TGCGCCAGCGCGGGGGCTGGGAATGAGCAGTTCTTC
-	TRBV20-1	11	TRBJ2-1	-	CSVNPYNEQFF	TGCAGTGTTAACCCCTACAATGAGCAGTTCTTC
-	TRBV28	15	TRBJ2-3	-	CASSLFGGGTDTQYF	TGTGCCAGCAGTTTGTTTGGCGGGGGCACAGATACGCAGTATTTT
few	TRBV4-1	15	TRBJ2-2	TRBD1	CASSPTGVGTGELFF	TGCGCCAGCAGCCCGACAGGGGTGGGCACCGGGGAGCTGTTTTTT
-	TRBV6-5	14	TRBJ1-2	-	CASSPPEWDYGYTF	TGTGCCAGCTCACCACCAGAGTGGGACTATGGCTACACCTTC
-	TRBV5-4	15	TRBJ2-1	TRBD2	CASSLTGTSGREQFF	TGTGCCAGCAGCTTAACCGGGACTAGCGGGAGAGAGCAGTTCTTC
-	TRBV6-6	15	TRBJ2-7	TRBD1	CASSNPGQGTYEQYF	TGTGCCAGCAGTAATCCGGGACAGGGGACCTACGAGCAGTACTTC
-	TRBV7-2	16	TRBJ2-1	TRBD2	CASSLGPSGGRGEQFF	TGTGCCAGCAGCCTGGGCCCTAGCGGGGGGCGTGGTGAGCAGTTCTTC
-	TRBV27	16	TRBJ1-2	TRBD1	CASSRELQGTTDGYTF	TGTGCCAGCAGTCGAGAATTACAGGGGACTACGGATGGCTACACCTTC
-	TRBV10-3	14	TRBJ1-5	TRBD1	CAISEDRGGQPQHF	TGTGCCATCAGTGAGGACAGGGGAGGTCAGCCCCAGCATTTT
-	TRBV5-4	17	TRBJ2-1	TRBD2	CASSPATSGGGNNEQFF	TGTGCCAGCAGCCCGGCGACTAGCGGGGGGGGAAACAATGAGCAGTTCTTC
-	TRBV29-1	14	TRBJ1-2	TRBD1	CSVEGQGVPYGYTF	TGCAGCGTTGAAGGACAGGGTGTGCCCTATGGCTACACCTTC
-	TRBV6-5	15	TRBJ1-1	-	CASSPPTGMNTEAFF	TGTGCCAGCAGTCCACCGACAGGCATGAACACTGAAGCTTTCTTT
-	TRBV6-5	13	TRBJ1-2	-	CASSYQGPYGYTF	TGTGCCAGCAGTTACCAGGGCCCCTATGGCTACACCTTC
few	TRBV7-2	17	TRBJ1-5	-	CASSPLEGAVSNQPQHF	TGTGCCAGCAGCCCCTTGGAAGGGGCAGTAAGCAATCAGCCCCAGCATTTT
once	TRBV19	14	TRBJ1-2	TRBD1	CASSTGQDNYGYTF	TGTGCCAGTAGTACAGGACAGGATAACTATGGCTACACCTTC
-	TRBV4-1	16	TRBJ2-5	-	CASSQTQSNREETQYF	TGCGCCAGCAGCCAAACGCAGTCAAACAGGGAAGAGACCCAGTACTTC
-	TRBV5-4	15	TRBJ2-7	-	CASSLEGGPAYEQYF	TGTGCCAGCAGCTTGGAGGGGGGGCCGGCGTACGAGCAGTACTTC
-	TRBV6-1	15	TRBJ2-1	-	CASSEIGPLYNEQFF	TGTGCCAGCAGTGAGATAGGTCCCCTCTACAATGAGCAGTTCTTC
-	TRBV7-2	18	TRBJ2-1	TRBD2	CASRPTSGGAVIYNEQFF	TGTGCCAGCAGGCCGACTAGCGGGGGGGCCGTTATATACAATGAGCAGTTCTTC
-	TRBV15	17	TRBJ2-1	TRBD1	CATSRDLGQALYNEQFF	TGTGCCACCAGCAGAGACCTGGGACAGGCCCTCTACAATGAGCAGTTCTTC
-	TRBV10-3	13	TRBJ2-6	-	CAILIAGANVLTF	TGTGCCATCCTTATTGCTGGGGCCAACGTCCTGACTTTC
few	TRBV7-2	16	TRBJ1-4	-	CASSSTFTRTNEKLFF	TGTGCCAGCAGCTCGACATTTACCAGAACTAATGAAAAACTGTTTTTT
-	TRBV27	17	TRBJ1-5	TRBD1	CATKSNSGTGINQPQHF	TGTGCCACCAAGTCAAATTCTGGGACAGGGATAAACCAGCCCCAGCATTTT
-	TRBV7-9	14	TRBJ1-6	-	CASSFTGSNSPLHF	TGTGCCAGCAGCTTTACAGGGTCTAATTCACCCCTCCACTTT
-	TRBV15	15	TRBJ1-3	-	CATSRDRFSGNTIYF	TGTGCCACCAGCAGAGATAGGTTCTCTGGAAACACCATATATTTT
-	TRBV6-5	16	TRBJ2-4	-	CASSYERGEAKNIQYF	TGTGCCAGCAGTTACGAGAGAGGGGAAGCCAAAAACATTCAGTACTTC
-	TRBV21-1	10	TRBJ1-2	-	CASSTDGYTF	TGTGCCAGCAGCACAGATGGCTACACCTTC
-	TRBV28	15	TRBJ2-5	-	CASSSPVRGGETQYF	TGTGCCAGCAGTTCCCCGGTCAGGGGTGGAGAGACCCAGTACTTC
-	TRBV6-1	16	TRBJ2-7	TRBD1	CASSDVSDRDPYEQYF	TGTGCCAGCAGTGATGTTTCGGACAGGGATCCTTACGAGCAGTACTTC
-	TRBV7-9	17	TRBJ2-1	TRBD2	CASSLGRRGGIDNEQFF	TGTGCCAGCAGCTTAGGGAGGCGGGGGGGAATTGACAATGAGCAGTTCTTC
-	TRBV5-1	15	TRBJ1-3	TRBD1	CASSLGTGGGNTIYF	TGCGCCAGCAGCTTGGGGACAGGGGGAGGAAACACCATATATTTT
-	TRBV7-9	14	TRBJ1-1	-	CASSPGRLNTEAFF	TGTGCCAGCAGCCCTGGGCGGCTGAACACTGAAGCTTTCTTT
-	TRBV29-1	12	TRBJ1-2	-	CSVERGANGYTF	TGCAGCGTTGAACGAGGGGCTAATGGCTACACCTTC
-	TRBV14	17	TRBJ1-2	-	CASSQLPEGWLSYGYTF	TGTGCCAGCAGCCAACTCCCTGAAGGATGGCTGAGCTATGGCTACACCTTC
-	TRBV6-1	15	TRBJ1-2	-	CASSVWGERSDGYTF	TGTGCCAGCAGTGTATGGGGAGAGAGAAGCGATGGCTACACCTTC
-	TRBV9	14	TRBJ2-5	-	CASSPGAHQETQYF	TGTGCCAGCAGCCCCGGGGCCCACCAAGAGACCCAGTACTTC
-	TRBV7-9	11	TRBJ1-2	-	CASDPGYGYTF	TGTGCCAGCGACCCCGGGTATGGCTACACCTTC
-	TRBV5-1	14	TRBJ1-5	TRBD1	CASSPGQANQPQHF	TGCGCCAGCAGCCCCGGACAGGCCAATCAGCCCCAGCATTTT
-	TRBV18	13	TRBJ1-5	TRBD1	CASSQGADQPQHF	TGTGCCAGCTCACAGGGGGCAGATCAGCCCCAGCATTTT
-	TRBV7-9	17	TRBJ2-4	-	CASSGYREDNLKNIQYF	TGTGCCAGCAGCGGCTACAGGGAGGACAACCTTAAAAACATTCAGTACTTC
-	TRBV18	13	TRBJ1-5	-	CASRRDTNQPQHF	TGTGCCAGCCGGCGGGACACGAATCAGCCCCAGCATTTT
-	TRBV5-1	11	TRBJ2-3	-	CASSSTDTQYF	TGCGCCAGCAGCTCCACAGATACGCAGTATTTT
-	TRBV29-1	12	TRBJ1-2	TRBD1	CSVLRGRDGYTF	TGCAGCGTCCTGAGGGGGCGGGATGGCTACACCTTC
-	TRBV19	12	TRBJ1-5	-	CASSTFNQPQHF	TGTGCCAGTAGTACCTTTAATCAGCCCCAGCATTTT
-	TRBV5-4	14	TRBJ1-4	-	CASSPGSQGEKLFF	TGTGCCAGCAGCCCCGGATCTCAAGGGGAAAAACTGTTTTTT
-	TRBV4-3	15	TRBJ2-3	-	CASSQGSGSTDTQYF	TGCGCCAGCAGCCAAGGATCCGGTAGCACAGATACGCAGTATTTT
-	TRBV7-2	16	TRBJ2-2	-	CASSLIGTTNTGELFF	TGTGCCAGCAGCTTAATAGGGACAACGAACACCGGGGAGCTGTTTTTT
-	TRBV2	13	TRBJ1-5	-	CASALFLNQPQHF	TGTGCCAGCGCTCTCTTTCTCAATCAGCCCCAGCATTTT
-	TRBV6-6	13	TRBJ1-6	-	CASLQGENSPLHF	TGTGCCAGCCTACAGGGAGAGAATTCACCCCTCCACTTT